This T cell receptor beta chain was identified in a study of T cell responses to AZD1222 COVID-19 vaccine. Across the whole study: Samples with a second dose at about 4 or about 12 weeks were pooled together.

Only in-frame clones appear in the TCRdb table, and some are missing; sequencing was by immunoSEQ multiplex PCR. The sample yields over 150,000 clones, roughly nine tenths seen once. Comments on this clone: The antigen is unknown.

Per germline, CDR1 MDHEN and CDR2 SYDVKM. The CDR3 contains 14 residues. Losses at the gene ends were 3 bases for V and 4 bases for J; bases not matched to a gene: 5. General study results and limits: The number of AZD1222 recipients seropositive at baseline was only 6 or 7. As reported, nearly half of all spike-specific TCRs target variant regions that are unmutated.

The chain is built from TRBV28 and TRBJ1-2; 7 bases are shared with TRBD1. Here the sequenced sample was peripheral blood, taken on day 0 of AZD1222 vaccination. The receptor was isolated from an adult in good health. The CDR3 sequence: CASSFGAGGYGYTF. DNA of the CDR3: TGTGCCAGCAGTTTTGGGGCAGGGGGCTATGGCTACACCTTC.